This T cell receptor (beta chain) is from a study of blood T cells in healthy people across ages. Study findings and constraints: Estimated diversity that came from one million T cells was considered an underestimate.

On this clonotype: The target antigen is unknown.

A sample-barcoded 5' primer and a J-beta primer mix were used in a second PCR of roughly 7 to 11 cycles. TCRdb re-analysed the 5' RACE reads in MiXCR, keeping a single row per CDR3 protein. Among 870,000 or so distinct CDR3 sequences listed, under 35% were seen once. Germline V gene data show CDR1 as SGHRS and CDR2 as YFSETQ. The CDR3 sequence is 14 residues long. V was pared by 0 bases and J by 12 bases, with 11 bases of the junction left unmatched. The sequenced sample consisted of blood. The clonotype originates from a woman older than 75 in good health. V usage is TRBV5-1 and J usage is TRBJ1-2, with 7 bases lining up with TRBD1. In nucleotides, the CDR3 is TGCGCCAGCAGCTTGGCCTTGCAAAATCAGGGGGACACCTTC. Translation: CASSLALQNQGDTF.